This TCR beta chain was captured by sequencing in a study of regulatory T cells in long-lasting Graves disease. This CDR3 contains 15 residues. V lost 4 bases, J lost 2 bases, and 5 bases stayed unmatched. Germline V lookup: CDR1 SQVTM, CDR2 ANQGSEA. The time point denotes: newly diagnosed GD, antithyroid drugs for less than 3 months. Construction of the TCR library relied on RNA isolated from PBMCs. Study-level findings and limits: TRBV28, TRBJ1-2 and TRBJ2-5 emerged as the favored segments in persistent disease. Persistent cases of Graves' showed reduced TCR diversity relative to newly diagnosed patients. A greater number of public clonotypes (more than 2,500) was shared by persistent patients than by new patients (about 880).

TCR beta libraries were built with iRepertoire HTBI primers and Arm-PCR of CDR3 regions. TCRdb re-called the multiplex PCR reads with MiXCR, one entry per CDR3 protein. The table lists over 450,000 distinct CDR3 sequences, approximately 12% of them singletons. Details on this clonotype: Its antigen is as yet unknown.

These data also featured in a second study, about T cells in Graves' hyperthyroidism and ophthalmopathy. That study adds: Blood also contained most expanded thyroid clonotypes above 0.001.

The TCR comes from a woman aged 25-40 years with Graves disease. This specimen consisted of peripheral blood mononuclear cells (PBMCs), obtained at new diagnosis, from a patient treated with antithyroid drugs. The chain combines TRBV29-1 with TRBJ2-7; 13 positions agree with TRBD2. CDR3 amino acids: CSVAKGLAGTYEQYF. The CDR3 bases are TGCAGCGTTGCCAAGGGACTAGCGGGAACCTACGAGCAGTACTTC.